This TCR beta chain was documented in a study of OX40 agonist ivuxolimab in advanced cancers. Study findings and constraints: Clonal expansion by week 6 occurred in CD4+ and CD8+ blood T cells (at 0.1 to 3.0 mg/kg).

The study sampled blood at baseline, cycle 4 day 1, and cycle 7 day 1. Looked up from germline, CDR1 is SGHNT and CDR2 is YYREEE (reference sequence). Trimming shortened V by 8 bases and J by 3 bases, and 12 bases separated the two germline ends. The CDR3 is made up of 13 amino acids. With respect to this clone: Its target is unknown.

Using immunoSEQ multiplex PCR, the repertoire was profiled, and TCRdb retains in-frame clones only, with some absent. The sample holds tens of thousands of clones, roughly 85% seen once. This sample comprised CD4+ or CD8+ T cells sorted from blood, obtained in a trial of the OX40 agonist ivuxolimab. V gene TRBV5-4 combines with J gene TRBJ2-1; D may be TRBD1 (6 bases). The origin of this receptor is an adult with an advanced solid tumor such as melanoma, head and neck, liver or kidney cancer. The DNA of the CDR3 is TGTGCCAGTGGACAGCTAGACTACAATGAGCAGTTCTTC. Encoded protein: CASGQLDYNEQFF.